A single sample gave rise to the 21 T cell receptor beta chains below, sequenced in a study of blood T cell repertoires in COVID-19. Produced via immunoSEQ multiplex PCR; TCRdb's table is partial and in-frame only. The data contain hundreds of thousands of clones, 70% to 90% of them singletons. The specimen sequenced was PBMCs or T cells enriched from blood (not recorded which). The receptors come from a woman aged 18-29 years with acute COVID-19.

V is TRBV19 and J is TRBJ2-2; 7 nucleotides agree with TRBD2. Germline CDR1 reads LNHDA; CDR2 reads SQIVND (reference sequence). CDR3 length equals 14 residues. V gave up 9 bases and J gave up 1 base; unmatched junction bases: 5. The CDR3: CARGGRLNTGELFF. The CDR3 region has the DNA TGTGCCAGGGGAGGGAGGTTGAACACCGGGGAGCTGTTTTTT.

V and J are TRBV3-1 (or the pseudogene TRBV3-2) and TRBJ2-7, with TRBD2 identical over 9 bases. Germline V gene lookup returns CDR1 LGHDT and CDR2 YNNKEL (reference sequence). This CDR3 has 15 residues. The junction had 5 bases not matched to a gene; V was cut back by 4 bases and J by 1 base. CDR3 region: CASSPGLATSYEQYF. CDR3 nucleotides: TGTGCCAGCAGCCCAGGACTAGCGACTTCCTACGAGCAGTACTTC.

CDR3 amino acids: CASGETSGGIHTQYF. As DNA, the CDR3 is TGTGCCAGCGGGGAGACTAGCGGGGGGATTCATACGCAGTATTTT. This sequence joins TRBV6-4 and TRBJ2-3, with 13 nucleotides matching TRBD2. The CDR3 extends over 15 amino acids. V shed 8 bases, J shed 7 bases, and the junction held 9 bases outside the gene matches. Per the germline V gene, CDR1 is MRHNA and CDR2 is SNTAGT.

The V and J genes are TRBV4-3 and TRBJ2-1, with 11 bases identical to TRBD2. After removal of 0 bases from V and 8 bases from J, the junction contained 6 bases not matched to a gene. Germline V CDR1 and CDR2: LGHNA, YSLEER. The CDR3 length is 16 residues. The CDR3 region is CASSQDASGRRYEQFF. In nucleotides, the CDR3 is TGCGCCAGCAGCCAAGATGCTAGCGGGAGGAGATATGAGCAGTTCTTC.

This rearrangement joins TRBV7-9 to TRBJ1-4; D may be TRBD1 (6 bases). Germline values: CDR1 SEHNR, CDR2 FQNEAQ (reference sequence). The CDR3 is 15 residues long. Deletions cut 5 bases from V and 6 bases from J, with 16 bases between. CDR3 nucleotide sequence: TGTGCCAGCAGCGACCCAGGGGCGCCGGATGAAAAACTGTTTTTT. Translated: CASSDPGAPDEKLFF. The complete variable domain, with remaining parts taken from reference TRBV7-9 and TRBJ1-4, reads DTGVSQNPRHKITKRGQNVTFRCDPISEHNRLYWYRQTLGQGPEFLTYFQNEAQLEKSRLLSDRFSAERPKGSFSTLEIQRTEQGDSAMYLCASSDPGAPDEKLFFGSGTQLSVL.

This chain uses TRBV6-1 with TRBJ1-4; no reliable D call. The germline gives CDR1 MNHNS, CDR2 SASEGT. V dropped 2 bases and J dropped 7 bases, with 5 bases sitting between them. The length of the CDR3 is 12 residues. In DNA, the CDR3 is TGTGCCAGCAGTGAACGCGGTGAAAAACTGTTTTTT. This translates into CASSERGEKLFF.

The chain combines TRBV24-1 with TRBJ1-4; 10 bases fit TRBD1. Trimming took 9 bases from V and 0 from J; bases not matched to a gene: 9. This CDR3 comprises 17 residues. Germline V gene lookup returns CDR1 KGHDR and CDR2 SFDVKD. CDR3 region: CATLSRDRGATNEKLFF. CDR3 in DNA: TGTGCCACCTTGTCCCGGGACAGGGGCGCAACTAATGAAAAACTGTTTTTT.

V and J are TRBV11-3 and TRBJ2-2; perhaps TRBD2 as D (7 bases). Trimming removed 2 bases from V and 5 bases from J, with 12 bases in between. This CDR3 has 15 residues. Germline V gene data show CDR1 as SGHNT and CDR2 as YENEEA. Here the CDR3 DNA reads TGTGCCAGCAGCTTATCGCGGGGGCAGACCGGGGAGCTGTTTTTT. Protein: CASSLSRGQTGELFF.

Remarks on this clone: The same CDR3 arises from other DNA sequences in this sample as well. J is TRBJ2-5 and V is TRBV5-1, with a weak D call TRBD1 (6 bases). This CDR3 region has 13 residues. In germline, CDR1 is SGHRS, CDR2 YFSETQ. Trimming shortened V by 0 bases and J by 4 bases, and 7 bases separated the two germline ends. The CDR3 reads CASSLGGGETQYF. The CDR3 DNA follows: TGCGCCAGCAGCTTGGGAGGGGGAGAGACCCAGTACTTC.

The J gene is TRBJ1-2, the V gene TRBV30; a weak D match, TRBD1 (5 bases). Trimming took 0 bases from V and 6 from J, leaving 8 bases between them. CDR1 is GTSNPN and CDR2 is SVGIG in the germline V gene (reference sequence). The CDR3 runs 12 residues. CDR3 nucleotides: TGTGCCTGGAGTGTCAGGGTTGATGGCTACACCTTC. Amino acid sequence: CAWSVRVDGYTF.

This rearrangement joins TRBV5-4 to TRBJ2-1; 8 nucleotides match TRBD2. This CDR3 has 14 residues. With 8 bases clipped from V and 6 bases from J, the junction kept 10 bases outside the gene matches. Germline V gene data show CDR1 as SGHNT and CDR2 as YYREEE (reference sequence). CDR3 in amino acids: CASTIAGGFNEQFF. DNA for the CDR3: TGTGCCAGTACTATCGCGGGGGGCTTCAATGAGCAGTTCTTC.

The gene calls are TRBV7-7 and TRBJ1-1, with 8 nucleotides matching TRBD1. CDR1 and CDR2 from the germline V gene are SSHAT and FNYEAQ (reference sequence). The length of the CDR3 is 15 residues. The V and J ends lost 5 bases and 1 base, in that order; junction bases with no gene match: 6. The chain's CDR3 is CASSRLTGGNTEAFF. Here the CDR3 DNA reads TGTGCCAGCAGCCGACTAACAGGGGGGAACACTGAAGCTTTCTTT.

V is TRBV27 and J is TRBJ2-7; 9 bases align to TRBD1. The CDR3 contains 16 residues. Germline assignment: CDR1 MNHEY and CDR2 SMNVEV (reference sequence). The V segment lost 5 bases and the J segment 6 bases; nucleotides outside the gene matches: 14. This CDR3 reads CASSLHPDRGVGEQYF. CDR3 nucleotide sequence: TGTGCCAGCAGTCTACACCCGGACAGGGGTGTCGGCGAGCAGTACTTC.

V usage is TRBV28 and J usage is TRBJ1-3; D might be TRBD1 (5 bases). The CDR3 spans 15 residues. V was cut by 7 bases and J by 1 base, with 14 bases left in between. CDR1 and CDR2 from the germline V gene are MDHEN and SYDVKM. The CDR3 reads CASIRGGFSGNTIYF. The CDR3 DNA follows: TGTGCCAGCATAAGGGGTGGTTTTTCTGGAAACACCATATATTTT.

V usage is TRBV2 and J usage is TRBJ1-5; 12 nucleotides agree with TRBD1. Germline assignment: CDR1 SNHLY and CDR2 FYNNEI. The CDR3 is 15 amino acids. With 8 bases clipped from V and 4 bases from J, the junction kept 6 bases outside the gene matches. This chain's CDR3 is CASGGQGAWNQPQHF. As DNA, the CDR3 is TGTGCCAGCGGGGGACAGGGGGCTTGGAATCAGCCCCAGCATTTT.

In its sample, this clone was seen a few times. This chain joins TRBV7-2 and TRBJ1-2, with TRBD1 matching 8 bases. CDR1 and CDR2 from the germline V gene are SGHTA and FQGNSA. The V gene end was trimmed by 1 base and the J gene end by 2 bases; junction bases not matched to a gene: 6. CDR3 length equals 16 residues. This CDR3 reads CASSLGGTGLNYGYTF. The CDR3 coding sequence is TGTGCCAGCAGCTTAGGAGGGACAGGTCTCAACTATGGCTACACCTTC.

This chain uses TRBV6-5 with TRBJ1-1, with D possibly matching TRBD1 (5 bases). CDR3 length: 13 residues. Germline V gene lookup returns CDR1 MNHEY and CDR2 SVGAGI. V was cut by 2 bases and J by 6 bases, with 10 bases left in between. The CDR3 DNA reads TGTGCCAGCAGTTACCAGGGCCTATCTGAAGCTTTCTTT. It encodes CASSYQGLSEAFF.

This sequence joins TRBV28 and TRBJ2-5; 12 bases line up with TRBD2. This CDR3 spans 15 amino acids. V lost 6 bases, J lost 3 bases, and 5 bases stayed unmatched. Germline V gene sequence: CDR1 MDHEN, CDR2 SYDVKM. CDR3 sequence (DNA): TGTGCCAGCAGGGCATGGACTAGCGGGAAAGAGACCCAGTACTTC. This sequence encodes CASRAWTSGKETQYF. Drawing the rest from reference TRBV28 and TRBJ2-5, the complete variable domain is DVKVTQSSRYLVKRTGEKVFLECVQDMDHENMFWYRQDPGLGLRLIYFSYDVKMKEKGDIPEGYSVSREKKERFSLILESASTNQTSMYLCASRAWTSGKETQYFGPGTRLLVL.

This clone was detected a few times. The chain employs TRBV6-5 and TRBJ1-1; 7 nucleotides match TRBD1. V trimming: 6 bases; J trimming: 5 bases; junction bases outside the gene matches: 9. CDR1 is MNHEY and CDR2 is SVGAGI in the germline V gene. CDR3 length: 14 amino acids. CDR3 loop: CASSPRDRWTEAFF. Written as DNA, the CDR3 is TGTGCCAGCAGCCCCCGGGACAGATGGACTGAAGCTTTCTTT.

This clone was seen a few times. The gene calls are TRBV10-3 and TRBJ1-1; 7 bases map to TRBD1. The CDR3 sequence is 13 residues long. V lost 7 bases and J lost 4; bases outside the gene matches: 6. Germline CDR1 is ENHRY and CDR2 is SYGVKD. The CDR3 reads CAITGQEGTEAFF. CDR3 DNA: TGTGCCATCACTGGACAGGAGGGCACTGAAGCTTTCTTT.

This rearrangement joins TRBV29-1 to TRBJ1-2; 8 nucleotides align to TRBD1. Germline CDR1 is SQVTM and CDR2 is ANQGSEA. With 5 bases clipped from V and 8 bases from J, the junction kept 7 bases outside the gene matches. The CDR3 spans 12 residues. The DNA of the CDR3 is TGCAGCGTTCGCCAGGGGGCGGTCGGCTACACCTTC. It is translated as CSVRQGAVGYTF.